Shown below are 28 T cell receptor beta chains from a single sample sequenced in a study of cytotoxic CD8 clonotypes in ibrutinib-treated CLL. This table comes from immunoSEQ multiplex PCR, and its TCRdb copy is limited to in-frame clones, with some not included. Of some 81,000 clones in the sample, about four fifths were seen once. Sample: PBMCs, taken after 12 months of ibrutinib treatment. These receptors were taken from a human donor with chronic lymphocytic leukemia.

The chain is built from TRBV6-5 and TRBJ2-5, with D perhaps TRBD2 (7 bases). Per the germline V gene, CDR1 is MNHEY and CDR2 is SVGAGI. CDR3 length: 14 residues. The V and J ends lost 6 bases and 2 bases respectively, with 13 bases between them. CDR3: CASRQGGMQETQYF. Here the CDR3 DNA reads TGTGCCAGCAGACAGGGAGGGATGCAAGAGACCCAGTACTTC.

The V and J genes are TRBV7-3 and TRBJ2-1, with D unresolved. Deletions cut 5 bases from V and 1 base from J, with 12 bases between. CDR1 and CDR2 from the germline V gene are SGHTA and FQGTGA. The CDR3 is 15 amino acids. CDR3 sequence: CASSPALGSYNEQFF. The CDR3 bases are TGTGCCAGCAGCCCAGCGTTGGGATCCTACAATGAGCAGTTCTTC.

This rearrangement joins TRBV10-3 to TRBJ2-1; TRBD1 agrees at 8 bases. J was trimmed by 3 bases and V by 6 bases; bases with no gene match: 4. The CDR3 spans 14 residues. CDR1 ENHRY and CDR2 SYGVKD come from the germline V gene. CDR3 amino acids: CAIRNRGNYNEQFF. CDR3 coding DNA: TGTGCCATCAGGAACAGGGGGAACTACAATGAGCAGTTCTTC.

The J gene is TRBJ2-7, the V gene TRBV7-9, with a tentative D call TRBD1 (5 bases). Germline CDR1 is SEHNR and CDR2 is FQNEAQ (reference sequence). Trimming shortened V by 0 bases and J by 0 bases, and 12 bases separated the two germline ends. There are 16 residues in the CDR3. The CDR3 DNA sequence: TGTGCCAGCAGCTTAGCGCCGTCAGGGTTCTCCTACGAGCAGTACTTC. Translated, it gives CASSLAPSGFSYEQYF.

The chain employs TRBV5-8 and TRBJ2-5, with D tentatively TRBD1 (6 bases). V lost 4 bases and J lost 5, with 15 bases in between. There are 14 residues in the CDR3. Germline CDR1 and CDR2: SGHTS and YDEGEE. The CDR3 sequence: CASSAGQPGETQYF. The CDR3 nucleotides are TGTGCCAGCAGCGCCGGACAGCCCGGGGAGACCCAGTACTTC.

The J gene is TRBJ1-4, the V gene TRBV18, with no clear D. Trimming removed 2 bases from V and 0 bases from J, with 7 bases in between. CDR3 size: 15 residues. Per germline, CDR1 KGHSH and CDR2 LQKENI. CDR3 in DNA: TGTGCCAGCTCACCAGGCGACGCAACTAATGAAAAACTGTTTTTT. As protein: CASSPGDATNEKLFF.

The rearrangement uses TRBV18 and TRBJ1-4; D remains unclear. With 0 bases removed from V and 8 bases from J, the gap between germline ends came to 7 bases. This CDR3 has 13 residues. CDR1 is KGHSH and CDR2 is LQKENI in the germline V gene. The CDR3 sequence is CASSPPGGEKLFF. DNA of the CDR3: TGTGCCAGCTCACCACCGGGCGGGGAAAAACTGTTTTTT.

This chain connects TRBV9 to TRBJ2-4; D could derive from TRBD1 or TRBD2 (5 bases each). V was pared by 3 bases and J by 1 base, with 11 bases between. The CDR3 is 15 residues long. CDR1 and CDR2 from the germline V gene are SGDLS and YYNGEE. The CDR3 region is CASSARWGAKNIQYF. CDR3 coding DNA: TGTGCCAGCAGCGCACGATGGGGGGCCAAAAACATTCAGTACTTC.

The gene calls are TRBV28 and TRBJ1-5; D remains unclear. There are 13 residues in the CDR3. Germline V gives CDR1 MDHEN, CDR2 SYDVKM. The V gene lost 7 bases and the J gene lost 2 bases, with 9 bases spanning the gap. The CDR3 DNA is TGTGCCAGCAAACTTGGGGGCAATCAGCCCCAGCATTTT. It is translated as CASKLGGNQPQHF.

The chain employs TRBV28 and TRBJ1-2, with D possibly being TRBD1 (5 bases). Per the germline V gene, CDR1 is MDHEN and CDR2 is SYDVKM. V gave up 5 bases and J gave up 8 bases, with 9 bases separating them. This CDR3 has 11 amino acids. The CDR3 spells CASSPRTGYTF. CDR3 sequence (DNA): TGTGCCAGCAGTCCCCGGACAGGCTACACCTTC.

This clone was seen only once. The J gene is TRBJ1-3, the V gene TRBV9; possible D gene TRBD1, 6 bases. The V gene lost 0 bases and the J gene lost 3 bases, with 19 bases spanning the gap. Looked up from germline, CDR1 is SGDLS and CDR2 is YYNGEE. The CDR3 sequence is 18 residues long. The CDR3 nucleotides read TGTGCCAGCAGCGTAGGAAGTGGGTGGGGGCTGGATGGAAACACCATATATTTT. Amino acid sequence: CASSVGSGWGLDGNTIYF.

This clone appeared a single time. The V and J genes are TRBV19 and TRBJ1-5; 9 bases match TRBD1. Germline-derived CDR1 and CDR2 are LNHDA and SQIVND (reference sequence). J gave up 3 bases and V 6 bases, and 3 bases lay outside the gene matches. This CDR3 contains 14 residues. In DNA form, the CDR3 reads TGTGCCAGTAGCAGGACAGGGGTCAATCAGCCCCAGCATTTT. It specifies CASSRTGVNQPQHF. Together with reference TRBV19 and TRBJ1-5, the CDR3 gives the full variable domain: DGGITQSPKYLFRKEGQNVTLSCEQNLNHDAMYWYRQDPGQGLRLIYYSQIVNDFQKGDIAEGYSVSREKKESFPLTVTSAQKNPTAFYLCASSRTGVNQPQHFGDGTRLSIL.

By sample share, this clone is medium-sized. For the CDR3, the DNA is TGTGCCAGCAGCTTAGTGAGCCTCCAAGAGACCCAGTACTTC. It specifies CASSLVSLQETQYF. The rearrangement joins TRBV7-2 to TRBJ2-5; D is unresolved. Looked up from germline, CDR1 is SGHTA and CDR2 is FQGNSA. The V end lost 1 base, the J end lost 1 base, and 7 bases lay between the germline ends. This CDR3 comprises 14 residues. Combining the CDR3 with reference TRBV7-2 and TRBJ2-5 gives the whole variable domain GAGVSQSPSNKVTEKGKDVELRCDPISGHTALYWYRQSLGQGLEFLIYFQGNSAPDKSGLPSDRFSAERTGGSVSTLTIQRTQQEDSAVYLCASSLVSLQETQYFGPGTRLLVL.

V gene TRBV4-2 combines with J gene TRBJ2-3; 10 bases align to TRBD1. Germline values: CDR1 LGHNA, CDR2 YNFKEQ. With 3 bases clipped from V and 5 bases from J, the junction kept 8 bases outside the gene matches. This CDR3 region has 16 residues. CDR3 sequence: CASSQGTGAVGDTQYF. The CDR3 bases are TGTGCCAGCAGCCAGGGGACAGGGGCGGTTGGAGATACGCAGTATTTT.

The CDR3 protein is CASSLEQGPQYF. The CDR3 nucleotides are TGTGCCAGCAGCTTAGAACAGGGGCCGCAGTACTTC. This sequence joins TRBV7-2 and TRBJ2-7, with 7 positions matching TRBD1. V shed 1 base, J shed 9 bases, and the junction held 3 bases outside the gene matches. Germline V gene data show CDR1 as SGHTA and CDR2 as FQGNSA. CDR3 length: 12 residues.

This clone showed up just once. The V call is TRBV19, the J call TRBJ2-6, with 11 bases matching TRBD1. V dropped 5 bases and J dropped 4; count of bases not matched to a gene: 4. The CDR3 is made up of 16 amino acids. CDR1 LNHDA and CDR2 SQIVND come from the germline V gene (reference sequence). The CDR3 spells CASSGQGAAGANVLTF. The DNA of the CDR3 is TGTGCCAGTAGTGGACAGGGGGCAGCGGGGGCCAACGTCCTGACTTTC.

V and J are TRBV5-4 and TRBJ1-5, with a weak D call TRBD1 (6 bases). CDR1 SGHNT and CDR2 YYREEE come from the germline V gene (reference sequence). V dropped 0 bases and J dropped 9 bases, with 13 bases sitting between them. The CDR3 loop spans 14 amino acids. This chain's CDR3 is CASSLDRDHTPQHF. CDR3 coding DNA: TGTGCCAGCAGCTTGGACAGGGACCATACGCCCCAGCATTTT.

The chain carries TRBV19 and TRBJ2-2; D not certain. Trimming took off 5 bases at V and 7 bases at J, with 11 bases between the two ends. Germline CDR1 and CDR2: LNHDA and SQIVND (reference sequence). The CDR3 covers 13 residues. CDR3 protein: CASSRSVGGELFF. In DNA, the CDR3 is TGTGCCAGTAGTCGTTCCGTGGGCGGGGAGCTGTTTTTT.

CDR3 region: CSVGGGLGEKLFF. The CDR3 DNA follows: TGCAGCGTTGGCGGGGGGCTCGGGGAAAAACTGTTTTTT. This chain connects TRBV29-1 to TRBJ1-4, with D possibly matching TRBD1 (6 bases). The V gene's germline CDR1 is SQVTM and CDR2 ANQGSEA. The CDR3 sequence is 13 residues long. With 4 bases removed from V and 8 bases from J, the gap between germline ends came to 14 bases.

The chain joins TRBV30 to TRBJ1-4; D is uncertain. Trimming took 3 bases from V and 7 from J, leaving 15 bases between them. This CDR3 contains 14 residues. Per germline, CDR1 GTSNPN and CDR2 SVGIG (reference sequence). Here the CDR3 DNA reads TGTGCCTGGAGCGCCGGGAACCAGATTGAAAAACTGTTTTTT. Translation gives CAWSAGNQIEKLFF.

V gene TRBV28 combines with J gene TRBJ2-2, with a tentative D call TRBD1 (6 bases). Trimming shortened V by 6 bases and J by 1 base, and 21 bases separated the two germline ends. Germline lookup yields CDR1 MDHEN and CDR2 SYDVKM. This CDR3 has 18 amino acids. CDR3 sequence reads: CASSPWATGIGNTGELFF. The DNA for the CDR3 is TGTGCCAGCAGCCCGTGGGCGACAGGAATTGGGAACACCGGGGAGCTGTTTTTT.

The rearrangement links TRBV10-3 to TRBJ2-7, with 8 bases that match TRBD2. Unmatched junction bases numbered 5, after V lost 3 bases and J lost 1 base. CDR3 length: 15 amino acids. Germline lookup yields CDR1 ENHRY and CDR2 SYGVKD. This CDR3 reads CAISDPGLVSYEQYF. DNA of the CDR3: TGTGCCATCAGTGATCCGGGACTAGTTTCCTACGAGCAGTACTTC.

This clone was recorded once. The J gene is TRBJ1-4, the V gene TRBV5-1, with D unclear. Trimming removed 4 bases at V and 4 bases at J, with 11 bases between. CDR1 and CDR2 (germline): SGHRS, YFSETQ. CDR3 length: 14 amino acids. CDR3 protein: CASSPTMGNEKLFF. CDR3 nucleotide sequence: TGCGCCAGCAGCCCAACAATGGGTAATGAAAAACTGTTTTTT.

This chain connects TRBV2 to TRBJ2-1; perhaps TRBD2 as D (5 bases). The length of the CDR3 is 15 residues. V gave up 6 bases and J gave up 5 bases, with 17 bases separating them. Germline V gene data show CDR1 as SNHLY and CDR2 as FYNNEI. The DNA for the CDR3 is TGTGCCAGCAGGGCCCTTGGGCCGAGGGACAATGAGCAGTTCTTC. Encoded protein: CASRALGPRDNEQFF.

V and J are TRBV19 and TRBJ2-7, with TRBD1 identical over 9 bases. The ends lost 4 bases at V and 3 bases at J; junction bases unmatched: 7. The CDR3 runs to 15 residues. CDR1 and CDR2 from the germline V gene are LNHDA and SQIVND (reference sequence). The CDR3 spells CASSRGQGPYYEQYF. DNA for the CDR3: TGTGCCAGTAGTAGAGGACAGGGGCCCTACTACGAGCAGTACTTC.

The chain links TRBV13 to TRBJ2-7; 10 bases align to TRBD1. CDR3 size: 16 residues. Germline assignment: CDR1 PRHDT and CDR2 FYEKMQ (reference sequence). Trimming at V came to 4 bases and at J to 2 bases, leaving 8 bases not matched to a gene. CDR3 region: CASSSGRGTGAYEQYF. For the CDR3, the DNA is TGTGCCAGCAGCTCTGGCAGGGGGACAGGGGCCTACGAGCAGTACTTC. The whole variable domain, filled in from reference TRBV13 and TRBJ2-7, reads AAGVIQSPRHLIKEKRETATLKCYPIPRHDTVYWYQQGPGQDPQFLISFYEKMQSDKGSIPDRFSAQQFSDYHSELNMSSLELGDSALYFCASSSGRGTGAYEQYFGPGTRLTVT.

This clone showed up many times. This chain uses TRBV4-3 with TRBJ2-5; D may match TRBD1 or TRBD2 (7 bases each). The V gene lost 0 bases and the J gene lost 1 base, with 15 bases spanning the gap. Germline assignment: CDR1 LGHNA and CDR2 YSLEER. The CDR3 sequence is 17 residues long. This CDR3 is CASSQDRGGGSQETQYF. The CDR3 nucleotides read TGCGCCAGCAGCCAAGACAGGGGGGGAGGGTCCCAAGAGACCCAGTACTTC.

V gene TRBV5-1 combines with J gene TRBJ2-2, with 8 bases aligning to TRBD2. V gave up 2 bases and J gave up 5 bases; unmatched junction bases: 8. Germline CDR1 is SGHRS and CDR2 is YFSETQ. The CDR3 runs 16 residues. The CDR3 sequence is CASSFLAGGRTGELFF. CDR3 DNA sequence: TGCGCCAGCAGCTTTCTGGCGGGGGGCAGAACCGGGGAGCTGTTTTTT.